The rows below give T cell receptor beta chains drawn from one sample of a study of vaccination effects on CD4 cells after COVID-19. Generated by immunoSEQ multiplex PCR, the TCRdb table keeps only in-frame clones and is missing some. The sample includes 65,000 to 95,000 clones, roughly 80% of them seen just once. Their target antigens are unknown. The sample here was CD4+ T cells from PBMCs cultured with HCoV-OC43 spike peptides, taken after COVID-19 vaccination. The receptors originated from a human donor who received a COVID-19 vaccine. Both conserved end residues are part of each CDR3. The D gene is left open where the match is weak. Expanded clones get a size class; other rows say once, few or many, or leave the size out.

CDR3: CASSPQFSPEKLFF
DNA: TGTGCCAGCAGCCCGCAGTTCAGTCCTGAAAAACTGTTTTTT
J: TRBJ1-4
V: TRBV27
D: NA
size: few

CDR3: CASSGALQETQYF
DNA: TGCGCCAGCAGCGGGGCGCTTCAAGAGACCCAGTACTTC
J: TRBJ2-5
V: TRBV10-1
D: NA
size: NA

CDR3: CASSSPLAGRNNEQFF
DNA: TGTGCCAGCAGCTCCCCTCTAGCGGGTCGGAACAATGAGCAGTTCTTC
J: TRBJ2-1
V: TRBV11-2
D: TRBD2
size: NA

CDR3: CASSPLGGANTGELFF
DNA: TGCGCCAGCAGTCCATTAGGGGGCGCGAACACCGGGGAGCTGTTTTTT
J: TRBJ2-2
V: TRBV5-1
D: TRBD1
size: NA

CDR3: CASSFLLDPPDTF
DNA: TGTGCCAGCAGTTTTCTTTTGGACCCACCCGACACCTTC
J: TRBJ1-2
V: TRBV12-3/TRBV12-4
D: NA
size: NA

CDR3: CASSIPYRLNTEAFF
DNA: TGTGCCAGTAGTATCCCCTACAGATTGAACACTGAAGCTTTCTTT
J: TRBJ1-1
V: TRBV19
D: NA
size: once

CDR3: CASSPNGDTGELFF
DNA: TGTGCCAGCTCACCGAATGGGGACACCGGGGAGCTGTTTTTT
J: TRBJ2-2
V: TRBV18
D: NA
size: NA

CDR3: CASSSVDRDYSYNSPLHF
DNA: TGTGCCAGCAGCTCTGTGGACAGGGACTACTCCTATAATTCACCCCTCCACTTT
J: TRBJ1-6
V: TRBV5-6
D: TRBD1
size: once

CDR3: CASYTTGGTEAFF
DNA: TGTGCCAGCTATACGACAGGGGGCACTGAAGCTTTCTTT
J: TRBJ1-1
V: TRBV6-5
D: TRBD1
size: NA

CDR3: CASSPAGNPYNEQFF
DNA: TGTGCCAGCAGCCCTGCCGGGAACCCCTACAATGAGCAGTTCTTC
J: TRBJ2-1
V: TRBV11-3
D: NA
size: NA

CDR3: CASKKEAATGELFF
DNA: TGTGCCAGCAAAAAGGAGGCGGCCACCGGGGAGCTGTTTTTT
J: TRBJ2-2
V: TRBV7-3
D: NA
size: NA

CDR3: CASRFSGGTYNEQFF
DNA: TGTGCCAGTAGATTCAGCGGGGGGACGTACAATGAGCAGTTCTTC
J: TRBJ2-1
V: TRBV19
D: TRBD2
size: NA

CDR3: CASSLGQGGNTIYF
DNA: TGTGCCAGCAGTTTGGGACAGGGAGGAAACACCATATATTTT
J: TRBJ1-3
V: TRBV6-5
D: TRBD1
size: NA

CDR3: CASSEGPGGSTDTQYF
DNA: TGCGCCAGCAGTGAGGGTCCAGGGGGGAGCACAGATACGCAGTATTTT
J: TRBJ2-3
V: TRBV10-2
D: NA
size: NA

CDR3: CASSYPGQGYGYTF
DNA: TGTGCCAGCAGTTACCCGGGACAGGGATATGGCTACACCTTC
J: TRBJ1-2
V: TRBV6-6
D: TRBD1
size: NA